Reported below is one TCR beta chain. This clonotype was counted a few times. The antigen it recognizes is unknown. Per-nucleotide qualities are absent, and no much larger clonotype sits a single base away. This entry belongs to a study of T cell repertoires in cytomegalovirus infection (dated by TCRdb to between 2018 and 2021). Background for the entire study: Because public TCR beta signatures pointed to carriage of CMV infection together with the matching HLA type, the HLA type of each donor mattered for the analysis. The full study reports these points: The ex vivo response was dominated by HLA-C-restricted CMV-specific TCR beta clonotypes, and the single most frequent clonotype in two of eight donors was supplied by these HLA-C-restricted clonotypes. In both this cohort and an independent roughly 400-donor cohort, the cumulative frequency of public TCR beta family members distinguished carriers of CMV infection plus the relevant HLA type.

Including cysteine and phenylalanine, the CDR3 has 12 amino acids. Of the read, only the CDR3 DNA is kept; its 36 bases are in frame from base 1. The germline V gene (reference sequence) supplies CDR1 LNHDA and CDR2 SQIVND. V drops 10 bases and J drops 2 bases, leaving 8 bases in between. Instrument used: Illumina HiSeq 1500. TCRdb itself trimmed the public reads at Q25 with fastp, ran MiXCR and retained productive beta chains. Each entry is one CDR3 protein sequence, shown with its most common DNA and genes. The sample has about 490,000 distinct CDR3 sequences on record, about 11% of them singletons. The ten largest account for about a tenth of the sample.

This receptor chain uses TRBV19 and TRBJ2-2; the D gene is possibly TRBD2, with 5 bases matching. The TCR comes from a human donor in good health (CMV status not recorded). Some clones in this sample may be carry-over from other donors' samples. Sequenced sample: PBMCs. The CDR3 region reads CATGVNTGELFF. The nucleotide sequence reads TGTGCCACCGGGGTAAACACCGGGGAGCTGTTTTTT.